The clone carrying this T cell receptor (beta chain) has a count of ten or more. Between the trimmed V and J ends, which lost 1 base and 1 base, there was a span of 9 bases. The CDR3 is made up of 14 amino acids. Germline CDR1 and CDR2: DFQATT and SNEGSKA (reference sequence). The sample is drawn from a study of molecular identifiers for immune sequencing clone quantification. TCRdb re-analysed the PCR reads in MiXCR, keeping a single row per CDR3 protein. The sample shows about 330,000 distinct CDR3 sequences, about a quarter of them seen only once. The chain carries TRBV20-1 and TRBJ2-3; D perhaps matches TRBD2 (6 bases). Sequenced: naive CD8+ T cells from blood, with Jurkat cell RNA spiked in. Subset reported: FACS-sorted CD8+CD4-CCR7+CD45RA+ naive T cells. The sequence derives from a human donor in good health. Some libraries in this study had Jurkat cell RNA spiked in. CDR3 loop: CSARVASGTDTQYF. CDR3 bases: TGCAGTGCTAGAGTAGCTAGCGGCACAGATACGCAGTATTTT.